This T cell receptor (beta chain) was recorded in a study of T cells in Graves' hyperthyroidism and ophthalmopathy (dated by TCRdb to about 2019). Study-wide context: Peripheral blood was collected at initial diagnosis, before any treatment. To identify TCR V-J signatures that set the groups apart, the researchers used a discovery cohort of 90 to 100 patients, made up of roughly 45 with Graves' ophthalmopathy and some 55 with stable Graves' hyperthyroidism. An independent validation cohort of 18 to 20 hyperthyroidism patients and approximately 15 patients who later progressed to ophthalmopathy tested prospective prediction of ophthalmopathy. The roughly 94 discovery patients were randomly divided into training and test sets at a 7:3 ratio. In more than 5 Graves' hyperthyroidism patients, the study also compared T-cell repertoires from thyroid tissue with T-cell repertoires from blood. After blood sampling, hyperthyroidism patients were treated with methimazole at a starting dose of 30 mg daily, and ophthalmopathy patients were treated with high-dose intravenous methylprednisolone. The paper reports TCR Vbeta CDR3 sequencing of 135 peripheral blood samples: approximately 43 ophthalmopathy, under 85 hyperthyroidism and approximately 17 progressor patients.

Amplification of TCR beta CDR3 regions was carried out from RNA transcripts. For the first round of RT-PCR on the TCR CDR3, the HTBI primer set was used together with the Qiagen OneStep RT-PCR kit. A second multiplex PCR round built the libraries, followed by size selection and purification. Sequencing of the libraries was done on an Illumina HiSeq2000 using paired-end 100 bp reads. On the authors' methods: SOAPnuke was used to process the raw data, throwing out any read that contained adapters or uncalled bases, had a mean Phred below 15, or lacked an exact constant-primer or identifier match. COPE v1.2.5 was used to merge the high-quality paired reads, and each unique nucleotide sequence was defined as a clonotype. MiTCR v1.1 was used to align clonotypes to the IMGT TRBV, TRBD and TRBJ reference segments. Analysis was restricted to V-J combinations with a frequency above 0.0001, which covered 98% to 99.2% of repertoires. The TCS score was defined as the ratio of F50 (clonal expansion) to E x V (chaos), calculated using BLOSUM62-based TCRdist between CDR3 peptides within each V-J. Welch's t-statistics and random forest reduced roughly 500 V-J features to roughly 13, which were used in a naive Bayes classifier (R e1071). TCRdb reprocessing: public reads trimmed at Q25 with fastp, clones called with MiXCR, in-frame beta chains kept. Rows are unified per CDR3 protein, each entry keeping the most common DNA and genes. The V and J calls, along with clone size, are taken from TCRdb and not from the paper's own processing. Here the sample has a few hundred thousand distinct CDR3 sequences; more than 15% occur a single time. Jointly, the top ten make up around 3.3% of the sample.

Moderately to severely active disease, a Clinical Activity Score of at least 3, a NOSPECS grade of at least 4, and a duration under 3 months were present in ophthalmopathy patients. Patients with uncontrolled infections, other autoimmune diseases, pregnancy or lactation were excluded. Diagnoses were established on the basis of clinical symptoms, serum thyroxine and TRAb, thyroid ultrasound, and orbital computed tomography. Ficoll-Paque density gradient centrifugation was used to isolate PBMCs from about 10 ml of fresh peripheral blood. Trizol reagent was used to extract total RNA, and RNA quality was then checked on an Agilent 2100 Bioanalyzer. The germline V gene provides CDR1 MDHEN and CDR2 SYDVKM. Spanning cysteine to phenylalanine, the CDR3 consists of 15 amino acids. The only DNA kept is the CDR3, 45 bases in frame from the first base. Compared with germline, V lacks 5 bases and J lacks 7 bases; bases without a gene match: 7.

What the authors observed across the whole study: A 13 V-J signature model separated ophthalmopathy from stable hyperthyroidism, with about 88% sensitivity and 81% to 83% specificity in cross-validation and 80%/75% in testing. Blood samples also contained most of the expanded thyroid clonotypes (frequency above 0.001), which suggests that blood repertoires may reflect thyroid immune responses. In validation, the model predicted progression to ophthalmopathy with roughly 66% sensitivity and around 72% specificity, a median of 6.5 months before onset. No statistical method was used to set the sample size in advance, and investigators knew the group allocation.

Regarding this clonotype: Its antigen is currently not known. Base qualities are not provided; no much larger clone lies one nucleotide away.

The rearranged chain carries TRBV28 and TRBJ2-7; the junction holds 14 bases that match TRBD2. Sequenced material: blood. The receptor's source is a woman aged 40 to 50 with Graves' ophthalmopathy. CDR3 protein: CASSPGTSGSREQYF. The nucleotide sequence reads TGTGCCAGCAGTCCCGGGACTAGCGGGAGTCGAGAGCAGTACTTC.